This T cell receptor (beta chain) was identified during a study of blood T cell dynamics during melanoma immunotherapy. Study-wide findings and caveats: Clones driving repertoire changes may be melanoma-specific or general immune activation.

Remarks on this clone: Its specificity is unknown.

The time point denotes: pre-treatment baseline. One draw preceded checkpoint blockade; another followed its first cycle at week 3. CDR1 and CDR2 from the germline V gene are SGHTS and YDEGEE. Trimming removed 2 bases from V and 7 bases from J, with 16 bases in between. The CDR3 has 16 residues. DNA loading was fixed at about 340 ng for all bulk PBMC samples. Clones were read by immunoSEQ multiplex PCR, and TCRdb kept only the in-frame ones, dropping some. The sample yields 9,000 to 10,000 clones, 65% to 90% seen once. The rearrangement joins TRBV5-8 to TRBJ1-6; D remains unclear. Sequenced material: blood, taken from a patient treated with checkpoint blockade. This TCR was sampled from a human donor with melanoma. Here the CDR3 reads CASSFFFPSENSPLHF. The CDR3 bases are TGTGCCAGCAGCTTTTTCTTCCCGAGCGAGAATTCACCCCTCCACTTT.